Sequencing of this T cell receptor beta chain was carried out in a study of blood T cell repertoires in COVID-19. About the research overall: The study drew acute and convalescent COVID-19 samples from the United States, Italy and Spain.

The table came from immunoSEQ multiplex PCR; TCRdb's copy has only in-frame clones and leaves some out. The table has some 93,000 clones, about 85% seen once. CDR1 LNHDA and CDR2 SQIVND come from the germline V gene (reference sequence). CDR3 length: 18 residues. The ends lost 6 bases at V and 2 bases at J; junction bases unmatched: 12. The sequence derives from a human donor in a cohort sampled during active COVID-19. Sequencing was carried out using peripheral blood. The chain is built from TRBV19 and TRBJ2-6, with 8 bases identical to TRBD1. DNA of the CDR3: TGTGCCAGTAGACTTCGGGTGGCAGGGGGCCCTGGGGCCAACGTCCTGACTTTC. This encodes CASRLRVAGGPGANVLTF.